Presented here are 23 T cell receptor beta chains from one specimen sequenced in a study of regulatory T cells in long-lasting Graves disease. The time point denotes: newly diagnosed GD, antithyroid drugs for less than 3 months. Scientists built the TCR library using RNA that was extracted from PBMCs. iRepertoire HTBI primers and Arm-PCR of CDR3 regions built TCR beta libraries. MiXCR was run by TCRdb on the multiplex PCR reads, yielding one entry per CDR3 protein. Counted here are just over 600,000 distinct CDR3 sequences, less than 20% occurring once; the ten biggest clones make up around 18%. The sample also formed part of further work on T cells in Graves' hyperthyroidism and ophthalmopathy.

The sample was peripheral blood mononuclear cells (PBMCs), taken at new diagnosis, from a patient treated with antithyroid drugs. The receptors stem from a woman under 40 with Graves disease.

Only a few counts were recorded for this clonotype. The chain couples TRBV30 to TRBJ2-2; D is unclear. Germline lookup yields CDR1 GTSNPN and CDR2 SVGIG (reference sequence). The length of the CDR3 is 11 residues. V shed 0 bases and J shed 6 bases, with 2 bases lying between them. CDR3 in DNA: TGTGCCTGGAGTGTGCCCGGGGAGCTGTTTTTT. Protein product: CAWSVPGELFF. Combining the CDR3 with reference TRBV30 and TRBJ2-2 gives the whole variable domain SQTIHQWPATLVQPVGSPLSLECTVEGTSNPNLYWYRQAAGRGLQLLFYSVGIGQISSEVPQNLSASRPQDRQFILSSKKLLLSDSGFYLCAWSVPGELFFGEGSRLTVL.

This clonotype was picked up many times. The rearrangement joins TRBV7-9 to TRBJ2-7, with unresolved D. Germline loops: CDR1 SEHNR, CDR2 FQNEAQ (reference sequence). V lost 5 bases to trimming and J lost 0 bases, with 11 bases between them. This CDR3 region has 14 residues. This chain's CDR3 is CASSPLQNSYEQYF. Here the CDR3 DNA reads TGTGCCAGCAGCCCCCTACAGAACTCCTACGAGCAGTACTTC.

This chain connects TRBV28 to TRBJ1-1, with D possibly TRBD1 on 6 matching bases. The CDR3 contains 17 residues. Germline V CDR1 and CDR2: MDHEN, SYDVKM. Trimming stripped 8 bases from V and 2 bases from J, with 24 bases between. The chain's CDR3 is CASSFWLKQGINTEAFF. CDR3 bases: TGTGCCAGCTCGTTCTGGCTGAAACAGGGAATTAACACTGAAGCTTTCTTT.

This clonotype has just a few counts. V gene TRBV6-1 combines with J gene TRBJ2-3; TRBD2 matches at 11 bases. V lost 6 bases and J lost 3; bases outside the gene matches: 11. CDR3 size: 17 residues. Germline CDR1 is MNHNS and CDR2 is SASEGT. The CDR3 sequence: CASSRSTGTSGTDTQYF. The CDR3 region has the DNA TGTGCCAGCAGCCGAAGTACCGGGACTAGCGGTACAGATACGCAGTATTTT.

With respect to this clonotype: Being one base from a much bigger clone, this may be a read error. The chain recombines TRBV27 with TRBJ2-6, with D perhaps matching TRBD1 or TRBD2 (5 bases each). V was shortened by 6 bases and J by 0 bases, with 15 bases between the two germline ends. The CDR3 is 17 amino acids. The V gene's germline CDR1 is MNHEY and CDR2 SMNVEV (reference sequence). The CDR3 region is CASSRDVGDSGANVLTF. CDR3 bases: TGTGCCAGCAGCCGGGACGTCGGAGACTCTGGGGCCAACGTCCTGACTTTC.

V gene TRBV5-1 combines with J gene TRBJ2-2; 10 bases agree with TRBD1. The CDR3 runs 16 residues. CDR1 is SGHRS and CDR2 is YFSETQ in the germline V gene. V was clipped by 0 bases and J by 7 bases; unmatched bases: 6. The CDR3 DNA follows: TGCGCCAGCAGCTTGGACCGGGACAGGGGTCACGGGGAGCTGTTTTTT. Its translation is CASSLDRDRGHGELFF.

The rearrangement joins TRBV19 to TRBJ2-1, with 9 bases matching TRBD1. CDR1 and CDR2 (germline): LNHDA, SQIVND (reference sequence). With V trimmed by 6 bases and J by 7 bases, 7 bases remained unmatched. CDR3 size: 14 residues. In DNA form, the CDR3 reads TGTGCCAGTAGCCGAGGACAGGGGACGAATGAGCAGTTCTTC. Amino acid sequence: CASSRGQGTNEQFF.

This clonotype turned up a few times. The V and J genes are TRBV18 and TRBJ1-4, with no clear D. Germline assignment: CDR1 KGHSH and CDR2 LQKENI. The CDR3 loop spans 15 amino acids. Trimming pared 1 base from V and 5 bases from J, leaving 11 bases between. CDR3: CASSPQDTANEKLFF. The CDR3 nucleotides are TGTGCCAGCTCACCACAAGACACGGCGAATGAAAAACTGTTTTTT.

This clonotype turned up a few times. The V call is TRBV3-1, the J call TRBJ1-4, with a tentative D call TRBD1 (5 bases). CDR3 length equals 16 residues. V shed 6 bases and J shed 4 bases, with 18 bases lying between them. Germline V gives CDR1 LGHDT, CDR2 YNNKEL (reference sequence). CDR3 in amino acids: CASRRRAGLSNEKLFF. In nucleotides, the CDR3 is TGTGCCAGCAGACGACGGGCGGGACTGAGTAATGAAAAACTGTTTTTT.

This clonotype was observed a handful of times. The CDR3 bases are TGCAGTGCTAGAGTGGTGACTAATGAAAAACTGTTTTTT. Its protein is CSARVVTNEKLFF. The genes are TRBV20-1 and TRBJ1-4; D gene unclear. Per the germline V gene, CDR1 is DFQATT and CDR2 is SNEGSKA (reference sequence). The CDR3 sequence is 13 residues long. With 1 base removed from V and 2 bases from J, the gap between germline ends came to 5 bases.

This clonotype was observed a few times. V and J are TRBV28 and TRBJ1-2; weak D call: TRBD1 (5 bases). CDR3 size: 14 residues. The V gene lost 5 bases and the J gene lost 8 bases, with 18 bases spanning the gap. Looked up from germline, CDR1 is MDHEN and CDR2 is SYDVKM. The CDR3: CASSIARGGLGYTF. CDR3 nucleotide sequence: TGTGCCAGCAGTATTGCCCGCGGGGGTTTAGGCTACACCTTC.

This chain connects TRBV7-6 to TRBJ2-7; 9 positions agree with TRBD2. Germline trimming cut 5 bases from V and 7 bases from J; bases unmatched to any gene: 6. CDR1 and CDR2 (germline): SGHVS, FNYEAQ. This CDR3 is 13 amino acids long. The chain's CDR3 is CASSLGLAREQYF. In DNA form, the CDR3 reads TGTGCCAGCAGCCTAGGACTAGCGCGAGAGCAGTACTTC.

In regard to this clonotype: Compared with germline, one end of the junction differs, possibly owing to a read error. This chain uses TRBV7-9 with TRBJ1-3; no definite D call. Germline values: CDR1 SEHNR, CDR2 FQNEAQ (reference sequence). The CDR3 has 15 amino acids. This CDR3 reads CASSHDDSSGNTIYF. CDR3 in DNA: TGCGCCAGCAGCCATGACGATAGCTCTGGAAACACCATATATTTT.

This clonotype was observed a handful of times. This chain links TRBV7-9 with TRBJ2-7; D gene ambiguous. This CDR3 has 14 residues. Germline CDR1 reads SEHNR; CDR2 reads FQNEAQ (reference sequence). V was clipped by 3 bases and J by 3 bases, with 12 bases between them. As DNA, the CDR3 is TGTGCCAGCAGCTTTGGATACACGTTCTACGAGCAGTACTTC. The encoded protein is CASSFGYTFYEQYF.

The rearrangement links TRBV19 to TRBJ2-1; D is unclear. Trimming removed 3 bases from V and 1 base from J, with 10 bases in between. Per germline, CDR1 LNHDA and CDR2 SQIVND (reference sequence). The CDR3 spans 15 residues. This CDR3 reads CASSIVSQSYNEQFF. CDR3 nucleotide sequence: TGTGCCAGTAGTATTGTATCGCAGTCCTACAATGAGCAGTTCTTC. Combining the CDR3 with reference TRBV19 and TRBJ2-1 gives the whole variable domain DGGITQSPKYLFRKEGQNVTLSCEQNLNHDAMYWYRQDPGQGLRLIYYSQIVNDFQKGDIAEGYSVSREKKESFPLTVTSAQKNPTAFYLCASSIVSQSYNEQFFGPGTRLTVL.

This clonotype was found many times. The chain links TRBV7-2 to TRBJ2-3; TRBD2 aligns across 7 bases. Germline V gene lookup returns CDR1 SGHTA and CDR2 FQGNSA. This CDR3 spans 13 amino acids. With V trimmed by 0 bases and J by 11 bases, 5 bases remained unmatched. CDR3 sequence: CASSLAGLGQQYF. The CDR3 nucleotides read TGTGCCAGCAGCTTAGCCGGACTAGGGCAGCAGTATTTT.

The rearrangement joins TRBV9 to TRBJ2-3; 11 nucleotides line up with TRBD2. The length of the CDR3 is 16 residues. The germline V gene encodes CDR1 SGDLS and CDR2 YYNGEE. V trimming: 3 bases; J trimming: 3 bases; junction bases outside the gene matches: 6. The CDR3 protein is CASSELAGEGTDTQYF. The CDR3 nucleotides read TGTGCCAGCAGCGAACTAGCGGGAGAAGGGACAGATACGCAGTATTTT.

This clonotype was seen more than once but under ten times. The CDR3 DNA reads as TGTGCCTGGAGCCGCAACCTGAACAGGGAAGGCTACACCTTC. Its translation is CAWSRNLNREGYTF. The rearrangement joins TRBV30 to TRBJ1-2; the D gene is possibly TRBD1 (6 bases). This CDR3 has 14 amino acids. Germline V CDR1 and CDR2: GTSNPN, SVGIG (reference sequence). Deletions cut 3 bases from V and 8 bases from J, with 19 bases between.

This clonotype was observed many times. This chain links TRBV30 with TRBJ1-2; D is ambiguous. The CDR3 is 13 residues long. The germline gives CDR1 GTSNPN, CDR2 SVGIG (reference sequence). Trimming removed 0 bases from V and 2 bases from J, with 7 bases in between. The CDR3 sequence: CAWSVRGNYGYTF. In DNA form, the CDR3 reads TGTGCCTGGAGTGTACGAGGGAACTATGGCTACACCTTC.

The chain is built from TRBV9 and TRBJ2-2, with D possibly TRBD1 on 6 matching bases. The CDR3 is 15 amino acids. Trimming took 5 bases from V and 7 from J, leaving 18 bases between them. Germline V CDR1 and CDR2: SGDLS, YYNGEE. The CDR3 DNA reads as TGTGCCAGCAGGGGGGCCTCTACAGGGAACGGGGAGCTGTTTTTT. This translates into CASRGASTGNGELFF.

This clonotype turned up a few times. This chain uses TRBV20-1 with TRBJ1-6; D possibly corresponds to TRBD1 (5 bases). The CDR3 is made up of 17 amino acids. V lost 0 bases to trimming and J lost 7 bases, with 19 bases between them. CDR1 is DFQATT and CDR2 is SNEGSKA in the germline V gene (reference sequence). CDR3 bases: TGCAGTGCTAGAGATCTCGGGCAGGGTGGAAGGAATTCACCCCTCCACTTT. Protein product: CSARDLGQGGRNSPLHF.

In its sample, this clonotype was seen many times. This chain connects TRBV27 to TRBJ2-1; D might be TRBD1 or TRBD2, each matching 6 bases. CDR3 length: 15 residues. Germline loops: CDR1 MNHEY, CDR2 SMNVEV (reference sequence). V lost 8 bases and J 8 bases, leaving 22 bases between the germline ends. The CDR3 spells CASSYWGATGDEQFF. The CDR3 nucleotides are TGTGCCAGCTCATACTGGGGGGCGACAGGCGATGAGCAGTTCTTC.

This clonotype was observed many times. J is TRBJ1-1 and V is TRBV29-1, with TRBD1 identical over 7 bases. The germline CDR1 and CDR2 sequences are SQVTM and ANQGSEA. The trim removed 4 bases at V and 4 bases at J, leaving 6 bases unmatched. This CDR3 is built from 13 residues. CDR3 in DNA: TGCAGCGTTGCAGGGGGGACTGCCACTGAAGCTTTCTTT. It encodes CSVAGGTATEAFF.